These T cell receptor beta chains were read from a single sample in a study of T cells in Graves' hyperthyroidism and ophthalmopathy. TCRdb re-called the multiplex PCR reads through MiXCR, storing one row per CDR3 protein. The repertoire has approximately 690,000 distinct CDR3 sequences, around 21% of them found once; the top ten carry over 30%. Specimen: blood. The receptors were gathered from a man aged 25 to 45 with Graves' ophthalmopathy. The conserved cysteine and the conserved F or W are not part of the CDR3 here. D genes are given only for firm matches.

v_gene	d_gene	len	j_gene	CDR3aa
TRBV12-3/TRBV12-4	.	12	TRBJ2-3	ASRGRMLTDTQY
TRBV7-9	.	10	TRBJ2-6	ASSQAANVLT
TRBV28	.	13	TRBJ2-7	ASIGVGGKIYEQY
TRBV6-2/TRBV6-3	TRBD1	12	TRBJ1-5	ASQDRGGNQPQH
TRBV5-1	.	11	TRBJ2-5	ASSTDGLETQY
TRBV2	TRBD2	11	TRBJ2-7	ASSQRLAREQY
TRBV20-1	.	9	TRBJ2-7	SAQTTYEQY
TRBV6-5	.	10	TRBJ1-1	ASSFTGTEAF
TRBV20-1	TRBD2	12	TRBJ2-1	SARVGTSPNEQF
TRBV6-1	TRBD1	12	TRBJ2-7	ASRNTGGEYEQY
TRBV14	.	13	TRBJ2-7	ASSQEYRSSYEQY
TRBV6-5	.	12	TRBJ1-4	ASSYRATNEKLF
TRBV11-3	.	11	TRBJ1-1	ASRGLMNTEAF
TRBV24-1	.	14	TRBJ2-1	ATSDPGGEVYNEQF
TRBV3-1	TRBD1	12	TRBJ2-7	ASSQGDRATEQY
TRBV11-3	.	15	TRBJ2-1	ASSPAPGTDLYNEQF
TRBV27	TRBD1	11	TRBJ1-2	ASRDRSNYGYT
TRBV9	TRBD1	12	TRBJ1-2	ASSVDGTAYGYT